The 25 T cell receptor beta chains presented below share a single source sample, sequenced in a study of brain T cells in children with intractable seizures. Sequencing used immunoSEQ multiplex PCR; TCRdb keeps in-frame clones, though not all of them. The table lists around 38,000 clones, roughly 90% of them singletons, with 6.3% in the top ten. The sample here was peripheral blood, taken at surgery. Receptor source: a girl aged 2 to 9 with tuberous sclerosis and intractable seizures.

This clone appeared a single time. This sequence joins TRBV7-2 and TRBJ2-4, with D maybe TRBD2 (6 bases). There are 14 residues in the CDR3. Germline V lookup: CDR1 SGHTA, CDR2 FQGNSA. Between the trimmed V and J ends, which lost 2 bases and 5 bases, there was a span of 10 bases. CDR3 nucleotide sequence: TGTGCCAGCAGCTTATGGGGGGAGGAAAACATTCAGTACTTC. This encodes CASSLWGEENIQYF.

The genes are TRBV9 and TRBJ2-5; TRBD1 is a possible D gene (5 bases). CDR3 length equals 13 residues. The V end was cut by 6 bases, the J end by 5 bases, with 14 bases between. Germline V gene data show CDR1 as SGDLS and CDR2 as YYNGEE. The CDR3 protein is CASNVDSQETQYF. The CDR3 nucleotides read TGTGCCAGCAACGTCGACAGCCAGGAGACCCAGTACTTC.

In nucleotides, the CDR3 is TGTGCCAGCTCTCGCCGGGACTCCGCCACAGATACGCAGTATTTT. Its translation is CASSRRDSATDTQYF. The chain joins TRBV18 to TRBJ2-3, with D perhaps matching TRBD2 (6 bases). Per germline, CDR1 KGHSH and CDR2 LQKENI. The V and J ends lost 6 bases and 2 bases respectively, with 15 bases between them. This CDR3 is 15 amino acids long.

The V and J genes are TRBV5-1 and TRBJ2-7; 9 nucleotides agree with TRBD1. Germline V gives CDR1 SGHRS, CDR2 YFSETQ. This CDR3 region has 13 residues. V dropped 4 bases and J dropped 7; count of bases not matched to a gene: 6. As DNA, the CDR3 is TGCGCCAGCAGCCCCGGGACAGGGTGGGAGCAGTACGTC. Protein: CASSPGTGWEQYV.

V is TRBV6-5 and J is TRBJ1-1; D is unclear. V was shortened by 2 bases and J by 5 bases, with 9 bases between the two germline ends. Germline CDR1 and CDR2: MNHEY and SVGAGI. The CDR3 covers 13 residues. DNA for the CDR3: TGTGCCAGCAGTTACGTCGGGAGGACTGAAGCTTTCTTT. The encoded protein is CASSYVGRTEAFF.

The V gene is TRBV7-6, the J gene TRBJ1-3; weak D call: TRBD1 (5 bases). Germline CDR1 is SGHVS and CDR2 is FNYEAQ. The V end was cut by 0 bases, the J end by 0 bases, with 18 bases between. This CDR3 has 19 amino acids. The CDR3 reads CASSLASGPTEFSGNTIYF. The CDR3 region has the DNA TGTGCCAGCAGCTTAGCGTCGGGACCTACGGAGTTCTCTGGAAACACCATATATTTT.

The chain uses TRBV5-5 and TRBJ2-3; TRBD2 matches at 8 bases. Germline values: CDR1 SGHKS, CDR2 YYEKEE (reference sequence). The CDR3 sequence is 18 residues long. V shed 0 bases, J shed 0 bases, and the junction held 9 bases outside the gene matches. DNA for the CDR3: TGTGCCAGCAGCTTGGGCCCGTCGACTAGCGCTAGCACAGATACGCAGTATTTT. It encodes CASSLGPSTSASTDTQYF.

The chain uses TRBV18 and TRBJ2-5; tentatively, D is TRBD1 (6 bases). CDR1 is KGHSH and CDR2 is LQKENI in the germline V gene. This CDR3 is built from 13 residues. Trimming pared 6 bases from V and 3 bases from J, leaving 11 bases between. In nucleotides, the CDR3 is TGTGCCAGCTCTTCGACAGGAGAAGAGACCCAGTACTTC. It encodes CASSSTGEETQYF. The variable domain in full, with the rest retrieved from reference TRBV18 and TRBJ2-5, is NAGVMQNPRHLVRRRGQEARLRCSPMKGHSHVYWYRQLPEEGLKFMVYLQKENIIDESGMPKERFSAEFPKEGPSILRIQQVVRGDSAAYFCASSSTGEETQYFGPGTRLLVL.

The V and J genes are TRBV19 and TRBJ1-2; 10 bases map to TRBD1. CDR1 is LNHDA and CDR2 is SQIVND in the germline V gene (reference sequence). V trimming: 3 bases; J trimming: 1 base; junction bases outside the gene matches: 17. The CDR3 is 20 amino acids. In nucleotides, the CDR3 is TGTGCCAGTAGTATCCCTTCGTCCGGGACAGGGGCCCGAATTAACTATGGCTACACCTTC. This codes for CASSIPSSGTGARINYGYTF.

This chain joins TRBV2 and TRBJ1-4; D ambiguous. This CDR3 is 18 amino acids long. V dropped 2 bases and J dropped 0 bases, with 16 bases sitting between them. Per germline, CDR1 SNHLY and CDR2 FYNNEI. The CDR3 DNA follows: TGTGCCAGCAGTGAACCTAGTAGGGCAGGAGCAACTAATGAAAAACTGTTTTTT. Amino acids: CASSEPSRAGATNEKLFF.

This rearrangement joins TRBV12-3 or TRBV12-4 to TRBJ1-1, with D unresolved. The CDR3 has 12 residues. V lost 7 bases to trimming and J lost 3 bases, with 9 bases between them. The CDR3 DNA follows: TGTGCCAGCAAAAGTCGGGACACTGAAGCTTTCTTT. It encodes CASKSRDTEAFF.

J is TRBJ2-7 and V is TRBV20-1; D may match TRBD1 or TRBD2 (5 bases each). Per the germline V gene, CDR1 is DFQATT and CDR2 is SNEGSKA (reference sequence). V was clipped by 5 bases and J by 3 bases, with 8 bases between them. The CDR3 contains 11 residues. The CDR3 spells CSALGVYEQYV. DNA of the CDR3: TGCAGTGCTCTGGGGGTCTACGAGCAGTACGTC.

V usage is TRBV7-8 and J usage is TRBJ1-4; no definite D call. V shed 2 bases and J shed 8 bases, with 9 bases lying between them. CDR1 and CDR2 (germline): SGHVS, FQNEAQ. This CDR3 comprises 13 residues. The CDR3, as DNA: TGTGCCAGCAGCTTAAGACGGCCGGAAAAACTGTTTTTT. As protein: CASSLRRPEKLFF.

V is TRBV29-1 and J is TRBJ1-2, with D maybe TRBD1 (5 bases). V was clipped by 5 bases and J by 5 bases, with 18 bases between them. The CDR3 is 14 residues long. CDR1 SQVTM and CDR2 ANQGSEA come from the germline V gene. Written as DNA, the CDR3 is TGCAGCGTTTCCGTTTTAGTGGGGGGGTATGGCTACACCTTC. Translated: CSVSVLVGGYGYTF.

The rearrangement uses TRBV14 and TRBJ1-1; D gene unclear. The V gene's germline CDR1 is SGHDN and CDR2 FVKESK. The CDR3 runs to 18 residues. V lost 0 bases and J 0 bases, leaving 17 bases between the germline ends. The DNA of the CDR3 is TGTGCCAGCAGCCAAGATTCATCGGGCTGGCATCTGAACACTGAAGCTTTCTTT. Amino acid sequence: CASSQDSSGWHLNTEAFF.

The CDR3 reads CASSRGGLPYEQYF. The CDR3 nucleotides read TGTGCCAGCTCACGGGGGGGCCTACCCTACGAGCAGTACTTC. The chain is built from TRBV18 and TRBJ2-7, with a weak D call TRBD2 (7 bases). From germline, CDR1 is KGHSH and CDR2 LQKENI. The length of the CDR3 is 14 residues. The germline V and J ends were trimmed by 4 bases and 2 bases, with 12 bases remaining between them. Combining the CDR3 with reference TRBV18 and TRBJ2-7 gives the whole variable domain NAGVMQNPRHLVRRRGQEARLRCSPMKGHSHVYWYRQLPEEGLKFMVYLQKENIIDESGMPKERFSAEFPKEGPSILRIQQVVRGDSAAYFCASSRGGLPYEQYFGPGTRLTVT.

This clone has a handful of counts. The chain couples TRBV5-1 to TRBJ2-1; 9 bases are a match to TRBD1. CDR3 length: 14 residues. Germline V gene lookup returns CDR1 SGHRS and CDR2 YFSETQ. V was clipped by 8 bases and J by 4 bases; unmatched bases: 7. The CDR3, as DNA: TGCGCCAGTACGCCGGGACAGGGATACAATGAGCAGTTCTTC. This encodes CASTPGQGYNEQFF. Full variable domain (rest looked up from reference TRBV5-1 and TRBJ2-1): KAGVTQTPRYLIKTRGQQVTLSCSPISGHRSVSWYQQTPGQGLQFLFEYFSETQRNKGNFPGRFSGRQFSNSRSEMNVSTLELGDSALYLCASTPGQGYNEQFFGPGTRLTVL.

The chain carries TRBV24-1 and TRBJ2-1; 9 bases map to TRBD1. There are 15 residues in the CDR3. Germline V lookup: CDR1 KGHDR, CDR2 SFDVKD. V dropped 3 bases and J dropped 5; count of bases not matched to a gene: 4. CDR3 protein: CATSDLGTGNNEQFF. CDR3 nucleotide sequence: TGTGCCACCAGTGATCTAGGGACAGGGAACAATGAGCAGTTCTTC.

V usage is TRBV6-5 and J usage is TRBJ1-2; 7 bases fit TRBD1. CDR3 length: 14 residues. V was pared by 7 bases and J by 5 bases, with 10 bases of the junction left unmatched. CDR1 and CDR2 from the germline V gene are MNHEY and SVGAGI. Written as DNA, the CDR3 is TGTGCCAGCAATTTCCAGGGGGTGTTTTATGGCTACACCTTC. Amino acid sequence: CASNFQGVFYGYTF.

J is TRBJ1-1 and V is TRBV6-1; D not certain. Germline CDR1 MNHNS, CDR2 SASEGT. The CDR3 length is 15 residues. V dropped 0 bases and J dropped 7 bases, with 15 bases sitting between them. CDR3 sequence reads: CASSEASSGSDEAFF. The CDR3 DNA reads TGTGCCAGCAGTGAAGCGAGTTCCGGGTCGGATGAAGCTTTCTTT.

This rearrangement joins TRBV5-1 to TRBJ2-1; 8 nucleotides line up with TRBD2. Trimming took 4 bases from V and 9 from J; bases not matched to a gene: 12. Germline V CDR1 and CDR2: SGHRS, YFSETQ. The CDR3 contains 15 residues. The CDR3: CASSPGGTNPSEQFF. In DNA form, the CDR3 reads TGCGCCAGCAGCCCGGGAGGGACTAATCCCAGTGAGCAGTTCTTC. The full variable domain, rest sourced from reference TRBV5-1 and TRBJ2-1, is KAGVTQTPRYLIKTRGQQVTLSCSPISGHRSVSWYQQTPGQGLQFLFEYFSETQRNKGNFPGRFSGRQFSNSRSEMNVSTLELGDSALYLCASSPGGTNPSEQFFGPGTRLTVL.

CDR3 nucleotide sequence: TGTGCCAGCTCACCCACCGACAGCGACTCTGGAAACACCATATATTTT. Amino acid sequence: CASSPTDSDSGNTIYF. The J gene is TRBJ1-3, the V gene TRBV18; a possible D gene is TRBD1 (5 bases). V was pared by 3 bases and J by 0 bases, with 12 bases between. The CDR3 consists of 16 residues. Germline-derived CDR1 and CDR2 are KGHSH and LQKENI.

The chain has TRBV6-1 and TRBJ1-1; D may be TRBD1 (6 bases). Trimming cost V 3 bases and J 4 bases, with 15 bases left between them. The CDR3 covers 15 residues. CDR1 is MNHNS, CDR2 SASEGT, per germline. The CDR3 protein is CASSERGGGGTEAFF. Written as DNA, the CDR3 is TGTGCCAGCAGTGAGAGGGGGGGAGGGGGCACTGAAGCTTTCTTT.

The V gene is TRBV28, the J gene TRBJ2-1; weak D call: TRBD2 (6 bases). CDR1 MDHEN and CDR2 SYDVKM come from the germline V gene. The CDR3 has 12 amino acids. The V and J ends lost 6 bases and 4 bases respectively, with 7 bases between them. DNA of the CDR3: TGTGCCAGCAGCGGGAGTTACAATGAGCAGTTCTTC. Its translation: CASSGSYNEQFF.

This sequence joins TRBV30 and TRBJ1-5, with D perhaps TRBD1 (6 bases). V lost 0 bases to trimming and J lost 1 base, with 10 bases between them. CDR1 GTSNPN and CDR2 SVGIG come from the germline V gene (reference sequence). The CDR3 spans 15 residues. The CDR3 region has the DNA TGTGCCTGGAGTGTGCAGGGGCTGAGCAATCAGCCCCAGCATTTT. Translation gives CAWSVQGLSNQPQHF. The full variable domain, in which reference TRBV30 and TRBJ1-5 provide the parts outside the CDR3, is SQTIHQWPATLVQPVGSPLSLECTVEGTSNPNLYWYRQAAGRGLQLLFYSVGIGQISSEVPQNLSASRPQDRQFILSSKKLLLSDSGFYLCAWSVQGLSNQPQHFGDGTRLSIL.